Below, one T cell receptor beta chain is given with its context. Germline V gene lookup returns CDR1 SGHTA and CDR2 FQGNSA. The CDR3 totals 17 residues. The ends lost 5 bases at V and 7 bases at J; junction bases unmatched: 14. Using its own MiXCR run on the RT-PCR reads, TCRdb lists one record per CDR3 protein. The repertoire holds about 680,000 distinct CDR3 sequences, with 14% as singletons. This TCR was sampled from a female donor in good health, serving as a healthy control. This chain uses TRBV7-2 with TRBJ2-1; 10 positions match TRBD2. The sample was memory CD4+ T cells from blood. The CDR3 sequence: CASSPPYLAGEGNEQFF. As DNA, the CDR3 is TGTGCCAGCAGCCCCCCCTATCTAGCGGGAGAGGGGAATGAGCAGTTCTTC.